The 5 T cell receptor beta chains below come from one sample, sequenced in a study of T cell clones after liver transplantation. Assay: immunoSEQ multiplex PCR; the TCRdb copy retains only in-frame clones and omits some. Of under 130,000 clones listed, around 80% are singletons. Sequencing was performed on CD4+ T cells from blood, taken approximately 4 years after liver transplant. These receptors came from a human patient who received a liver transplant. Some T cells may have come from the graft donor.

This rearrangement joins TRBV2 to TRBJ1-2; no clear D. The V gene lost 7 bases and the J gene lost 0 bases, with 12 bases spanning the gap. The CDR3 runs to 14 residues. Germline lookup yields CDR1 SNHLY and CDR2 FYNNEI. CDR3: CASNPGAANYGYTF. The CDR3 coding sequence is TGTGCCAGCAACCCGGGAGCAGCTAACTATGGCTACACCTTC.

This clone came up a few times. This chain connects TRBV5-6 to TRBJ2-7, with D possibly matching TRBD2 (6 bases). This CDR3 spans 15 amino acids. V was pared by 0 bases and J by 4 bases, with 14 bases between. Looked up from germline, CDR1 is SGHDT and CDR2 is YYEEEE. The CDR3, as DNA: TGTGCCAGCAGCTTGGGGCTTAGCGGCCCTTACGAGCAGTACTTC. This gives the protein CASSLGLSGPYEQYF.

The V call is TRBV9, the J call TRBJ2-5; 8 bases are shared with TRBD2. V was pared by 6 bases and J by 5 bases, with 6 bases of the junction left unmatched. The CDR3 consists of 13 residues. CDR1 and CDR2 (germline): SGDLS, YYNGEE. The CDR3, as DNA: TGTGCCAGCACGGGACTAGAGGGTGAGACCCAGTACTTC. Translated: CASTGLEGETQYF. Supplemented by reference TRBV9 and TRBJ2-5, the full variable domain reads DSGVTQTPKHLITATGQRVTLRCSPRSGDLSVYWYQQSLDQGLQFLIQYYNGEERAKGNILERFSAQQFPDLHSELNLSSLELGDSALYFCASTGLEGETQYFGPGTRLLVL.

The genes are TRBV14 and TRBJ1-3; the D is unclear. This CDR3 spans 16 amino acids. The germline V gene has CDR1 SGHDN and CDR2 FVKESK. V dropped 2 bases and J dropped 0 bases, with 11 bases sitting between them. CDR3 bases: TGTGCCAGCAGCCAACTGGGCCCGGGCTCTGGAAACACCATATATTTT. Translated, it gives CASSQLGPGSGNTIYF.

This clone turned up a few times. The chain links TRBV5-8 to TRBJ1-2; TRBD1 aligns across 10 bases. Losses at the gene ends were 0 bases for V and 6 bases for J; bases not matched to a gene: 5. CDR1 SGHTS and CDR2 YDEGEE come from the germline V gene. This CDR3 has 15 residues. The chain's CDR3 is CASSLGGQGTDGYTF. DNA of the CDR3: TGTGCCAGCAGCTTGGGGGGACAGGGGACGGATGGCTACACCTTC.